Listed here is a single T cell receptor beta chain. Its specificity is unknown. Trimming cost V 5 bases and J 0 bases; bases outside gene matches: 9. The CDR3 consists of 16 residues. Germline lookup yields CDR1 SGHAT and CDR2 FQNNGV. This sample was taken from a study of shared clonotypes between healthy human individuals. Study-wide context: Per-donor plates numbered three CD4 naive, three CD4 memory, two CD8 naive and one CD8 memory. Study-wide findings and caveats: Clonotype sharing levels among donors were expected to vary with sequencing depth. Memory subsets generally showed smaller estimated richness than naive subsets did. Collection of samples was limited to blood; tissue repertoires likely differ.

Libraries were prepared by immunoSEQ multiplex PCR; TCRdb keeps only in-frame clonotypes and omits some of them. Of approximately 1.9 million clones in the sample, about 94% are singletons; the top ten hold approximately 1.6%. Naive CD8 cells comprised CD45RO-negative, CCR7-positively selected cells, excluding terminally differentiated effector memory CD45RA+ cells. The clonotype originates from a man aged 18 to 35 in good health. Some clones in this sample may be carry-over from other donors' samples. The sequenced sample consisted of naive CD8+ T cells from PBMCs. The chain couples TRBV11-2 to TRBJ1-1; 7 nucleotides line up with TRBD1. The CDR3 reads CASSIYRGVMNTEAFF. The CDR3 nucleotides are TGTGCCAGCAGCATCTACAGGGGAGTCATGAACACTGAAGCTTTCTTT.